The 9 T cell receptor beta chains below come from one sample, sequenced in a study of cytomegalovirus exposure and HLA in healthy donors. The PCR contained 60 Vbeta and 13 Jbeta primers. Profiled with immunoSEQ multiplex PCR; TCRdb holds only in-frame clones, not every one. The sample holds 95,000 to 100,000 clones; roughly 80% are singletons and the top ten take 6.5% to 9%. Material for sequencing was PBMCs. The receptors were gathered from a man aged 35-49 years in good health and CMV-seropositive.

The chain carries TRBV7-9 and TRBJ1-2; D unclear. The V end lost 2 bases, the J end lost 8 bases, and 9 bases lay between the germline ends. Germline loops: CDR1 SEHNR, CDR2 FQNEAQ (reference sequence). There are 12 residues in the CDR3. CDR3 nucleotides: TGTGCCAGCAGCTTACCTGTTTCGGGCTACACCTTC. Translated: CASSLPVSGYTF.

The table lists this clone with a count of one. This chain uses TRBV5-1 with TRBJ2-1; 8 bases fit TRBD2. The V gene's germline CDR1 is SGHRS and CDR2 YFSETQ. V lost 3 bases and J lost 10; bases outside the gene matches: 12. CDR3 length equals 15 residues. The CDR3 sequence: CASSSLPGGQEEQFF. In nucleotides, the CDR3 is TGCGCCAGCAGCTCCTTACCGGGGGGGCAAGAGGAGCAGTTCTTC.

The chain links TRBV7-9 to TRBJ2-4; 8 bases agree with TRBD1. The CDR3 has 17 amino acids. The V gene end was trimmed by 1 base and the J gene end by 6 bases; junction bases not matched to a gene: 11. Germline V gene data show CDR1 as SEHNR and CDR2 as FQNEAQ (reference sequence). The CDR3 protein is CASSLVGQDGPVNIQYF. The CDR3 DNA reads TGTGCCAGCAGCTTAGTGGGACAGGATGGGCCTGTAAACATTCAGTACTTC.

This clone has only a few counts. The rearrangement joins TRBV29-1 to TRBJ2-7; possibly TRBD2 for D (6 bases). V dropped 2 bases and J dropped 6 bases, with 11 bases sitting between them. The CDR3 contains 12 residues. Germline V gene sequence: CDR1 SQVTM, CDR2 ANQGSEA. CDR3 loop: CSVEWSGGEQYF. CDR3 nucleotide sequence: TGCAGCGTTGAATGGTCCGGGGGCGAGCAGTACTTC.

V usage is TRBV21-1 and J usage is TRBJ2-1; the table assigns TRBD2, which was not confirmed against the DNA. TRBV21-1 is tagged as a pseudogene. The CDR3 spans 15 residues. CDR3: CASSRPSGAYEEQFF. The CDR3 bases are TGTGCCAGCAGCAGGCCTAGCGGAGCATACGAGGAGCAGTTCTTC.

V and J are TRBV5-4 and TRBJ2-5; 9 bases align to TRBD1. From germline, CDR1 is SGHNT and CDR2 YYREEE (reference sequence). The CDR3 covers 14 residues. V shed 7 bases, J shed 5 bases, and the junction held 9 bases outside the gene matches. The CDR3 DNA is TGTGCCAGCCGAACACAGGGGGCGAGGGAGACCCAGTACTTC. Translated: CASRTQGARETQYF.

V gene TRBV28 combines with J gene TRBJ2-7; possible D gene TRBD2, 7 bases. The germline gives CDR1 MDHEN, CDR2 SYDVKM. Trimming left V 8 bases short and J 13 bases short, with 18 bases between. The CDR3 runs to 11 residues. CDR3: CASGAGALLYF. In nucleotides, the CDR3 is TGTGCCAGCGGGGCGGGGGCTTTACTTTACTTC.

This chain links TRBV6-5 with TRBJ2-2; 13 bases line up with TRBD2. With V trimmed by 8 bases and J by 6 bases, 6 bases remained unmatched. The CDR3 is 15 amino acids. Germline CDR1 is MNHEY and CDR2 is SVGAGI. CDR3 residues: CASRTSGGAAGELFF. The CDR3 DNA follows: TGTGCCAGCCGCACTAGCGGGGGGGCCGCCGGGGAGCTGTTTTTT.

The chain is built from TRBV18 and TRBJ1-5; 11 bases are a match to TRBD1. CDR1 is KGHSH, CDR2 LQKENI, per germline. The V and J ends lost 6 bases and 7 bases, in that order; junction bases with no gene match: 8. CDR3 length equals 15 residues. The CDR3 sequence: CASSAGTGGKQPQHF. The CDR3 DNA is TGTGCCAGCTCGGCGGGGACAGGGGGTAAACAGCCCCAGCATTTT.